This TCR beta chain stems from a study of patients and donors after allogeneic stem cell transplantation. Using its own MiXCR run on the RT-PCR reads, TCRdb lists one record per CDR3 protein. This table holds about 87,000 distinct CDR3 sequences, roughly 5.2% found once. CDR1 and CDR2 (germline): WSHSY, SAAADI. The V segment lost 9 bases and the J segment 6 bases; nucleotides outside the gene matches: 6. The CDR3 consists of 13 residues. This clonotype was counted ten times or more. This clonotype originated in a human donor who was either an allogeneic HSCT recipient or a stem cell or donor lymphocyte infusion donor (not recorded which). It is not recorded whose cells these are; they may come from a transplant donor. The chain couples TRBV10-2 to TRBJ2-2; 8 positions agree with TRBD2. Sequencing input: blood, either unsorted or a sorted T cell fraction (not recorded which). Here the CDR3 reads CARSRAGAGELFF. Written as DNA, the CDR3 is TGCGCCAGGAGTAGAGCGGGAGCCGGGGAGCTGTTTTTT.